This T cell receptor beta chain was recovered during a study of shared clonotypes between healthy human individuals. Only in-frame clones appear in the TCRdb table, and some are missing; sequencing was by immunoSEQ multiplex PCR. The sample includes 2 million to 2.5 million clones, over 85% of them seen just once. The CDR3 has 14 residues. The V and J ends lost 7 bases and 7 bases, in that order; junction bases with no gene match: 7. Germline V gene lookup returns CDR1 SNHLY and CDR2 FYNNEI. What was sequenced was naive CD4+ T cells from PBMCs. Documented subset: CD45RA+ positively selected. The sequence came from a young man in good health. Some clones in this sample may be carry-over from other donors' samples. This chain uses TRBV2 with TRBJ1-4, with TRBD1 identical over 9 bases. The CDR3 here is CASKLGGQGEKLFF. In DNA form, the CDR3 reads TGTGCCAGCAAGTTGGGGGGACAGGGTGAAAAACTGTTTTTT.